These T cell receptor beta chains were read from a single sample in a study of T cells in Graves' hyperthyroidism and ophthalmopathy. TCRdb recomputed calls from the multiplex PCR reads with MiXCR, one row per CDR3 protein. The sample shows about 520,000 distinct CDR3 sequences, around 21% of them seen only once. The sample was blood. The source of these receptors is a young man with Graves' hyperthyroidism. The CDR3 runs from the conserved cysteine through the conserved F or W. A D gene is named only where the DNA matches it firmly. Expanded clones get a size class; other rows say once, few or many, or leave the size out.

abundance	v_gene	j_gene	d_gene	CDR3aa	CDR3nt
-	TRBV5-1	TRBJ1-2	TRBD1	CASSLSIGGAEDGYTF	TGCGCCAGCAGCTTGAGTATAGGGGGCGCGGAGGATGGCTACACCTTC
many	TRBV20-1	TRBJ2-2	-	CSARDYPYGELFF	TGCAGTGCTAGAGATTACCCGTATGGGGAGCTGTTTTTT
many	TRBV25-1	TRBJ1-5	-	CASSAFNQPQHF	TGTGCCAGCAGTGCCTTCAATCAGCCCCAGCATTTT
many	TRBV30	TRBJ1-2	-	CAWGSTALRYTF	TGTGCCTGGGGCTCGACGGCACTCCGCTACACCTTC
few	TRBV14	TRBJ2-2	-	CASSQYQGFLELFF	TGTGCCAGCAGCCAATACCAGGGTTTTCTGGAGCTGTTTTTT
many	TRBV2	TRBJ1-1	-	CASSENRINTEAFF	TGTGCCAGCAGTGAAAACAGGATTAACACTGAAGCTTTCTTT
many	TRBV12-3/TRBV12-4	TRBJ1-3	TRBD1	CASSLGTAGNTIYF	TGTGCCAGCAGTTTGGGGACAGCTGGAAACACCATATATTTT
many	TRBV20-1	TRBJ2-7	TRBD2	CSAMGGVNEQYF	TGCAGTGCTATGGGGGGGGTTAACGAGCAGTACTTC
-	TRBV20-1	TRBJ2-7	TRBD1	CSTGTGFEQYF	TGCAGTACCGGGACAGGGTTCGAGCAGTACTTC
-	TRBV13	TRBJ2-7	TRBD2	CASSPLVTSGYEQYF	TGTGCCAGCAGCCCCTTGGTGACTAGCGGATACGAGCAGTACTTC
-	TRBV24-1	TRBJ1-1	-	CATSDGRYTEAFF	TGTGCCACCAGTGATGGGCGATACACTGAAGCTTTCTTT
-	TRBV12-3/TRBV12-4	TRBJ2-5	-	CASSPRGAGETQYF	TGTGCCAGCAGTCCAAGGGGGGCCGGGGAGACCCAGTACTTC
-	TRBV15	TRBJ2-2	TRBD1	CATSTPGQGARGELFF	TGTGCCACCAGCACCCCGGGACAGGGGGCGCGGGGGGAGCTGTTTTTT
few	TRBV14	TRBJ1-1	-	CASSQERLGMGNTEAFF	TGTGCCAGCAGCCAAGAACGGTTAGGGATGGGAAACACTGAAGCTTTCTTT
many	TRBV12-3/TRBV12-4	TRBJ1-5	-	CASINRDTNQPQHF	TGTGCCAGCATTAACCGGGACACCAATCAGCCCCAGCATTTT
few	TRBV12-5	TRBJ1-5	TRBD1	CASGSGQADRNQPQHF	TGTGCTAGTGGTTCCGGACAGGCGGATCGCAATCAGCCCCAGCATTTT
few	TRBV2	TRBJ2-5	TRBD2	CASSVARGGLAVLKAQYF	TGTGCCAGCAGTGTAGCCCGGGGCGGACTAGCGGTTTTAAAGGCCCAGTACTTC
many	TRBV28	TRBJ1-1	-	CASSIKGGRFSEAFF	TGTGCCAGCAGTATAAAGGGGGGTAGGTTCTCTGAAGCTTTCTTT
-	TRBV6-1	TRBJ2-7	TRBD1	CASSEISLPTGVLHEQYF	TGTGCCAGCAGTGAAATCTCACTGCCGACAGGGGTTCTACACGAGCAGTACTTC
many	TRBV6-5	TRBJ1-2	-	CASSYDGTTLYGYTF	TGTGCCAGCAGTTACGATGGGACAACTCTCTATGGCTACACCTTC
many	TRBV12-3/TRBV12-4	TRBJ1-1	-	CASSEYALRGKNTEAFF	TGTGCCAGCAGCGAATACGCCTTACGGGGCAAGAACACTGAAGCTTTCTTT
many	TRBV6-2/TRBV6-3	TRBJ2-6	-	CASHPTLSSGANVLTF	TGTGCCAGTCATCCCACCCTTTCCTCTGGGGCCAACGTCCTGACTTTC
few	TRBV12-3/TRBV12-4	TRBJ1-1	-	CASSLTEAYTEAFF	TGTGCCAGCAGTTTAACCGAGGCGTACACTGAAGCTTTCTTT
-	TRBV7-6	TRBJ2-2	-	CASSPRGGPGELFF	TGTGCCAGCAGCCCACGTGGCGGACCCGGGGAGCTGTTTTTT
many	TRBV10-3	TRBJ2-7	TRBD1	CAISVPSRGSYEQYF	TGTGCCATCAGTGTGCCCAGCAGGGGGTCCTACGAGCAGTACTTC
once	TRBV12-3/TRBV12-4	TRBJ2-5	TRBD2	CASSLGLAGGPPETQYF	TGTGCCAGCAGTTTAGGGCTAGCGGGAGGGCCCCCAGAGACCCAGTACTTC
many	TRBV5-1	TRBJ1-2	TRBD1	CASGQGGHGYTF	TGCGCCAGCGGACAGGGAGGCCATGGCTACACCTTC
many	TRBV12-3/TRBV12-4	TRBJ1-1	-	CASSLQGGPRNTEAFF	TGTGCCAGCAGTTTACAGGGTGGACCCAGGAACACTGAAGCTTTCTTT
-	TRBV5-1	TRBJ2-7	TRBD1	CASSLTATGDKYF	TGCGCCAGCAGCCTAACCGCCACAGGGGACAAATACTTC